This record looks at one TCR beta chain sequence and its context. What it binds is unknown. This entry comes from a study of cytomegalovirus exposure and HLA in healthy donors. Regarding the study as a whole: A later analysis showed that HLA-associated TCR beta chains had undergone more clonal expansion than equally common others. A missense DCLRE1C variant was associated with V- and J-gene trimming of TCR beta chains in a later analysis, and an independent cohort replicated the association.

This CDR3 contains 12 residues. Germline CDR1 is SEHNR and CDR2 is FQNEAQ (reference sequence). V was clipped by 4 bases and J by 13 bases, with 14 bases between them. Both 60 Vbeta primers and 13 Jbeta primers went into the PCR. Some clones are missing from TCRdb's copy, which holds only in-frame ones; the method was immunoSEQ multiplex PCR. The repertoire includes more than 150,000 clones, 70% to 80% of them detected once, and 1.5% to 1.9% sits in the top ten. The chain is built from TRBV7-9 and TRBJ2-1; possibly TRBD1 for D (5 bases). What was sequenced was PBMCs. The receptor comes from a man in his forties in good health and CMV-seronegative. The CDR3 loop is CASSSTVRGQFF. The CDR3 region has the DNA TGTGCCAGCAGCTCGACAGTTCGCGGTCAGTTCTTC.